The 14 T cell receptor beta chains in this list originate from one sample, sequenced in a study of T cell changes during pregnancy in multiple sclerosis. Sequencing was performed with immunoSEQ multiplex PCR; in TCRdb, only in-frame clones are kept and a portion is missing. The table records roughly 86,000 clones, 92% of them present only once. The specimen comprised peripheral blood, sampled in the first trimester of pregnancy. These receptors all stem from a female donor with multiple sclerosis, enrolled in a pregnancy study.

The chain links TRBV15 to TRBJ2-4, with 12 positions matching TRBD2. CDR3 length equals 17 residues. Trimming at V came to 0 bases and at J to 8 bases, leaving 8 bases not matched to a gene. Germline V lookup: CDR1 LNHNV, CDR2 YYDKDF (reference sequence). The chain's CDR3 is CATSRDRTSGKAYIQYF. The DNA of the CDR3 is TGTGCCACCAGCAGAGATAGGACTAGCGGGAAGGCTTACATTCAGTACTTC. The full variable domain, its missing parts supplied by reference TRBV15 and TRBJ2-4, is DAMVIQNPRYQVTQFGKPVTLSCSQTLNHNVMYWYQQKSSQAPKLLFHYYDKDFNNEADTPDNFQSRRPNTSFCFLDIRSPGLGDTAMYLCATSRDRTSGKAYIQYFGAGTRLSVL.

V is TRBV5-6 and J is TRBJ2-3; D gene ambiguous. This CDR3 comprises 12 residues. CDR1 SGHDT and CDR2 YYEEEE come from the germline V gene. The ends were cut back, 2 bases at V and 2 bases at J, with 3 bases in the middle. CDR3 region: CASSFSTDTQYF. Here the CDR3 DNA reads TGTGCCAGCAGCTTCTCCACAGATACGCAGTATTTT.

V usage is TRBV27 and J usage is TRBJ2-1, with 9 bases fitting TRBD2. CDR1 is MNHEY and CDR2 is SMNVEV in the germline V gene (reference sequence). J gave up 2 bases and V 8 bases, and 4 bases lay outside the gene matches. The CDR3 runs to 14 residues. CDR3 DNA sequence: TGTGCCAGCTGGTCTAGCGGGACCTACAATGAGCAGTTCTTC. As protein: CASWSSGTYNEQFF.

The chain carries TRBV4-3 and TRBJ2-7; D is ambiguous. There are 15 residues in the CDR3. The V gene's germline CDR1 is LGHNA and CDR2 YSLEER. V was clipped by 4 bases and J by 4 bases, with 17 bases between them. The chain's CDR3 is CASSLTLSISYEQYF. The CDR3 DNA reads as TGCGCCAGCAGCCTAACTCTGAGCATCTCGTACGAGCAGTACTTC.

V gene TRBV13 combines with J gene TRBJ2-7; 7 nucleotides align to TRBD2. With V trimmed by 0 bases and J by 5 bases, 1 base remained unmatched. This CDR3 contains 13 residues. Germline assignment: CDR1 PRHDT and CDR2 FYEKMQ (reference sequence). This CDR3 reads CASSLGLADEQYF. The CDR3 DNA is TGTGCCAGCAGCTTAGGCCTAGCGGACGAGCAGTACTTC.

For this clone: Other DNA sequences in the same sample also yield this CDR3. This rearrangement joins TRBV11-2 to TRBJ2-5; maybe TRBD1 (6 bases). Trimming shortened V by 0 bases and J by 3 bases, and 11 bases separated the two germline ends. The CDR3 is 15 amino acids. Germline loops: CDR1 SGHAT, CDR2 FQNNGV. CDR3 amino acids: CASSLEGRGEETQYF. As DNA, the CDR3 is TGTGCCAGCAGCTTAGAAGGCAGGGGCGAAGAGACCCAGTACTTC.

The rearrangement uses TRBV6-5 and TRBJ2-3; 10 positions match TRBD1. The germline gives CDR1 MNHEY, CDR2 SVGAGI. Trimming at V came to 4 bases and at J to 2 bases, leaving 6 bases not matched to a gene. This CDR3 contains 16 residues. The CDR3 region has the DNA TGTGCCAGCAGTTCTAGGACAGGGGGTAACACAGATACGCAGTATTTT. This sequence encodes CASSSRTGGNTDTQYF.

V and J are TRBV27 and TRBJ2-7, with a possible D match to TRBD1 (5 bases). Trimming cost V 6 bases and J 1 base, with 10 bases left between them. The length of the CDR3 is 13 residues. In germline, CDR1 is MNHEY, CDR2 SMNVEV (reference sequence). DNA for the CDR3: TGTGCCAGCAGGACGGACACGTCCTACGAGCAGTACTTC. This translates into CASRTDTSYEQYF.

The rearrangement joins TRBV19 to TRBJ1-2; D ambiguous. Germline V gene sequence: CDR1 LNHDA, CDR2 SQIVND (reference sequence). V was trimmed by 8 bases and J by 3 bases, leaving 10 bases between them. CDR3 length equals 12 residues. The CDR3 nucleotides read TGTGCCAGTGTAGCCGCAGACTATGGCTACACCTTC. It encodes CASVAADYGYTF.

The chain carries TRBV11-2 and TRBJ2-7; D ambiguous. Trimming took off 5 bases at V and 2 bases at J, with 13 bases between the two ends. CDR1 and CDR2 (germline): SGHAT, FQNNGV. This CDR3 contains 14 residues. Here the CDR3 reads CASSARLTPYEQYF. CDR3 nucleotides: TGTGCCAGCAGCGCCAGACTCACCCCCTACGAGCAGTACTTC. Combining the CDR3 with reference TRBV11-2 and TRBJ2-7 gives the whole variable domain EAGVAQSPRYKIIEKRQSVAFWCNPISGHATLYWYQQILGQGPKLLIQFQNNGVVDDSQLPKDRFSAERLKGVDSTLKIQPAKLEDSAVYLCASSARLTPYEQYFGPGTRLTVT.

The V gene is TRBV30, the J gene TRBJ2-3; 16 nucleotides line up with TRBD2. The J segment lost 6 bases and the V segment lost 2 bases, leaving 5 bases of the junction unmatched. The CDR3 is 16 residues long. Germline-derived CDR1 and CDR2 are GTSNPN and SVGIG (reference sequence). CDR3 in DNA: TGTGCCTGGAGTACCGGGACTAGCGGGAGGGCGGATACGCAGTATTTT. It translates to CAWSTGTSGRADTQYF.

This clone was counted only a few times. This chain links TRBV28 with TRBJ1-4, with TRBD1 as a possible D gene (6 bases). The V and J ends lost 4 bases and 8 bases respectively, with 17 bases between them. This CDR3 has 15 residues. CDR1 is MDHEN, CDR2 SYDVKM, per germline. The DNA of the CDR3 is TGTGCCAGCAGTTCCTCAGGGGAACGGTGGGAAAAACTGTTTTTT. Translated: CASSSSGERWEKLFF.

The rearrangement joins TRBV28 to TRBJ1-2; D gene unclear. V lost 4 bases, J lost 7 bases, and 4 bases lay in between. The length of the CDR3 is 10 residues. Per the germline V gene, CDR1 is MDHEN and CDR2 is SYDVKM. The CDR3 nucleotides are TGTGCCAGCAGTTCGTCTGGCTACACCTTC. It is translated as CASSSSGYTF.

V gene TRBV7-9 combines with J gene TRBJ2-3; TRBD2 agrees at 15 bases. This CDR3 region has 16 residues. The trim removed 6 bases at V and 4 bases at J, leaving 5 bases unmatched. Germline CDR1 reads SEHNR; CDR2 reads FQNEAQ (reference sequence). The chain's CDR3 is CASSSGTSGRPDTQYF. The CDR3 nucleotides read TGTGCCAGCAGTTCCGGGACTAGCGGGAGGCCAGATACGCAGTATTTT.